This T cell receptor beta chain was found in a study of OX40 agonist ivuxolimab in advanced cancers. Trimming pared 5 bases from V and 5 bases from J, leaving 16 bases between. CDR1 is LNHDA and CDR2 is SQIVND in the germline V gene (reference sequence). This CDR3 region has 15 residues. Sequencing was performed with immunoSEQ multiplex PCR; in TCRdb, only in-frame clones are kept and a portion is missing. The sample holds roughly 49,000 clones; around nine tenths are singletons and the top ten take 10%. The sequence came from an adult with an advanced solid tumor such as melanoma, head and neck, liver or kidney cancer. This chain links TRBV19 with TRBJ1-5; D perhaps matches TRBD1 (6 bases). This material consisted of CD4+ or CD8+ T cells sorted from blood, taken in a trial of the OX40 agonist ivuxolimab. The CDR3 spells CASSSLGGGYQPQHF. In DNA form, the CDR3 reads TGTGCCAGTAGTTCACTAGGGGGGGGGTATCAGCCCCAGCATTTT.